The 4 T cell receptor beta chains below were found in one sample sequenced in a study of persistence of HIV-infected CD4 T cells. The stimulus was lysate of CMV-infected fibroblasts, 8.5 to 10 ug/mL. Memory cells lacking CD40L and CD69 with high CD45RO were sorted. Their recognized antigens are unknown. Sequencing used immunoSEQ version 4 in survey mode. This table comes from immunoSEQ multiplex PCR, and its TCRdb copy is limited to in-frame clones, with some not included. The repertoire has approximately 35,000 clones, roughly 82% of them found once; the top ten carry about 0.9%. The sample was CD4+ T cells sorted from PBMCs after roughly 18-hour stimulation, taken from a patient who received antiretroviral therapy. These TCRs come from an adult man with HIV who was CMV-seropositive.

The chain recombines TRBV5-6 with TRBJ2-2; D may match TRBD1 or TRBD2 (6 bases each). CDR3 length: 16 amino acids. Trimming took 7 bases from V and 5 from J, leaving 21 bases between them. In germline, CDR1 is SGHDT, CDR2 YYEEEE. In nucleotides, the CDR3 is TGTGCCAGCGGCCATTTCGGGGGCCCGAGGACCGGGGAGCTGTTTTTT. It yields the protein CASGHFGGPRTGELFF.

V is TRBV18 and J is TRBJ1-2, with 10 bases aligning to TRBD1. The V and J ends lost 5 bases and 3 bases, in that order; junction bases with no gene match: 6. This CDR3 is 15 amino acids long. Per germline, CDR1 KGHSH and CDR2 LQKENI. The CDR3 region is CASSSDRGDDYGYTF. As DNA, the CDR3 is TGTGCCAGCTCATCGGACAGGGGGGATGACTATGGCTACACCTTC.

This clone was detected a few times. V usage is TRBV5-1 and J usage is TRBJ1-3; possibly TRBD1 for D (5 bases). Germline V gives CDR1 SGHRS, CDR2 YFSETQ. The V and J ends lost 4 bases and 3 bases respectively, with 23 bases between them. The CDR3 is 18 residues long. The CDR3 DNA sequence: TGCGCCAGCAGCCAAACAACCGGGGCTACTAGGGATGGAAACACCATATATTTT. As protein: CASSQTTGATRDGNTIYF.

The chain links TRBV18 to TRBJ2-1, with 11 bases that match TRBD2. The CDR3 is 15 amino acids. V dropped 6 bases and J dropped 5; count of bases not matched to a gene: 6. Per germline, CDR1 KGHSH and CDR2 LQKENI. The CDR3 protein is CASSRTSGGNNEQFF. The DNA of the CDR3 is TGTGCCAGCTCTCGAACTAGCGGGGGCAACAATGAGCAGTTCTTC.